This T cell receptor beta chain was identified during a study of identical twins. Study results and limitations: There was more out-of-frame TCR alpha sharing in monozygotic twins than models estimated. Excess twin sharing in beta out-of-frame sequences was weaker.

Template switching created a universal primer site, and the cDNA included unique molecular identifiers. TCRdb itself ran the 5' RACE reads through MiXCR, one entry per CDR3 protein. The table has hundreds of thousands of distinct CDR3 sequences, around 10% seen once. In regard to this clonotype: Its antigen is currently unknown.

The V end lost 4 bases, the J end lost 8 bases, and 11 bases lay between the germline ends. The CDR3 extends over 12 amino acids. Looked up from germline, CDR1 is MDHEN and CDR2 is SYDVKM. The donor group consisted entirely of healthy Caucasians. The sequencing input was memory (CD45RO+) T cells sorted from blood. V usage is TRBV28 and J usage is TRBJ1-2; maybe TRBD1 (6 bases). The TCR sequence derives from a woman aged 18-29 years in good health. The CDR3 DNA reads TGTGCCAGCAGTTCAAGGGGGGAGGGCTACACCTTC. Protein product: CASSSRGEGYTF.